The entry below gives a single T cell receptor beta chain sequence along with its context. Its specific antigen is unknown. Nothing much larger sits one base from this clone, and base qualities are not available. The immunoSEQ Assay, a bias-controlled multiplex PCR, was used to amplify TCRbeta CDR3 regions from genomic DNA. From the authors' description of their analysis: The number of nucleated cells in each sample was estimated from the amplification of reference gene primers within the assay. To quantify the absolute abundance of each unique TCRbeta CDR3 rearrangement, sequence reads were collapsed and filtered. For each sample, productive Simpson clonality was calculated by taking the square root of Simpson's diversity index across productive rearrangements. As stored in TCRdb, this immuneACCESS dataset retains in-frame rearrangements with V and J assigned. A fraction of the clones does not appear; measured against another copy, unresolved V genes explain less than half of the discrepancy, and the remainder lacks a known reason. V and J calls and clone size come straight from that table; D and trimming were deduced from the DNA. The sample table contains more than 200,000 clones; only one count was recorded for 88% of them. The top ten clonotypes cover 0.72% of the sample.

Each collaborating institution followed its own protocols to collect whole blood in K2EDTA tubes. Collaborator samples were shipped for TCRbeta analysis as frozen whole blood, isolated PBMCs, or DNA extracted from either sample type. These data originate in a study of blood T cell repertoires in COVID-19 (dated by TCRdb to 2018 to 2021). A note on the overall study: Collaborator samples came from the United States, Italy and Spain and covered acute and convalescent phases of COVID-19. The repertoires were made available in a free public database intended to serve as a resource for research on the immune response to SARS-CoV-2. Where HLA class I and class II types were available, the types were taken from metadata supplied by the sample provider, not from assay-based typing. The prospective study material was composed of cDNA or gDNA derived from T cells, B-cell-depleted T cells, or PBMCs. The samples were drawn from two sources: the first 160 participants of the ongoing ImmuneRACE study, and 1,200 or so subjects contributed by 6 global collaborators. The sample metadata nearly always contained a de-identified subject ID, COVID-19 status, age in years and sex. The dataset comprised deeply sampled blood TCRbeta repertoires from subjects exposed to, actively infected with, or recovered from COVID-19. Paper-wide results and their limitations: How much clinical and demographic metadata was included differed by source and by participant, and the metadata was provided uncurated.

For CDR1 and CDR2, the germline V gene (reference sequence) lists LNHDA and SQIVND. The junction shows trimming of 4 bases on V and 7 bases on J, and the gene matches do not reach 5 bases of it. Counted from cysteine to phenylalanine, this CDR3 has 14 amino acids. CDR3 DNA is the only sequence kept; it has 42 bases, read in frame from the first base. This TCR came from a man aged 40-55 years with acute or convalescent COVID-19. This chain is built from TRBV19 and TRBJ2-2, and 8 junction bases match TRBD1. The sequenced sample was peripheral blood. The CDR3 protein: CASSRTGSGGELFF. At the DNA level, the sequence is TGTGCCAGTAGTAGGACAGGGTCCGGCGGGGAGCTGTTTTTT.